The following is a T cell receptor (beta chain) sequence with its context. Its antigen target is currently unknown. Base qualities are not provided; no much larger clone lies one nucleotide away. Genomic DNA was isolated from the sorted cells so that the TCRbeta CDR3 region could be sequenced. The immunoSEQ Assay was used for sequencing of TCRbeta CDR3 regions. The table comes from immuneACCESS by way of TCRdb, which keeps in-frame sequences with V and J called. Part of the clones is missing from these tables; in studies checked, under half for an unresolved V gene and the rest for unknown reasons. This sample lists approximately 39,000 clones; 79% were detected once. The top ten clonotypes cover approximately 10% of the sample. This specimen belongs to a study of OX40 agonist ivuxolimab in advanced cancers. For context, the study as a whole: Ivuxolimab was an agonistic, fully human IgG2 monoclonal antibody directed against OX40 (CD134), a costimulatory receptor. Intravenous ivuxolimab was administered to patients every 2 weeks at six dose levels: 0.01, 0.1, 0.3, 1.5, 3 and 10 mg/kg. Of the roughly 53 patients in dose escalation, 19 had hepatocellular carcinoma, roughly 15 had melanoma, 9 had renal cell carcinoma and 9 had head and neck cancer. In the dose-escalation cohort, more than 75% of patients were male, and the mean age was approximately 60 years, with a range of about 23 to 90. Prior anti-PD-1, anti-PD-L1 or anti-CTLA-4 therapy was permitted, and checkpoint inhibitors had been received by about 44% of dose-escalation patients. Partial responses occurred in three dose-escalation patients, of whom one had hepatocellular carcinoma and two had cutaneous melanoma. Peripheral TCRbeta sequencing was intended to test whether TCR sequence diversity was altered and clonal T-cell expansion was caused by ivuxolimab. The paper describes the monotherapy dose-escalation part (N of about 50 patients) of the phase I trial of ivuxolimab.

The trial excluded patients who had a history of autoimmune disease or were on systemic immunosuppression. Peripheral blood for TCR sequencing was collected from all dose cohorts at baseline, on cycle 4 day 1, and on cycle 7 day 1. The samples were drawn from a first-in-human, open-label, multicenter phase I dose-escalation trial of ivuxolimab. Adults with locally advanced or metastatic melanoma, renal cell, hepatocellular, or head and neck squamous cell carcinoma were enrolled in the trial. Before TCR sequencing, CD4+ and CD8+ T cells were separately sorted from peripheral blood. The paper's findings and limits, for the study overall: Which antigens the clonally expanded peripheral T cells were specific for was not determined. After ivuxolimab, more expanded clones were found on average in CD8+ T cells than in CD4+ T cells. Clonal expansion of both CD4+ and CD8+ blood T cells was observed from baseline to week 6 at doses 0.1 to 3.0 mg/kg. Partial responders in the 0.1-3.0 mg/kg groups had among the lowest normalized peripheral clonal expansion, especially among CD8+ T cells. Low levels of normalized T-cell clonal expansion were also seen in some nonresponding patients.

The CDR3 starts with the cysteine, ends with the phenylalanine, and has 13 residues. The read is trimmed to its CDR3 DNA, 39 bases read in frame from base 1. V is pared back by 8 bases and J by 4 bases, with 12 bases lying between the germline termini. The germline V gene yields SGHRS for CDR1 and YFSETQ for CDR2. This specimen consisted of CD4+ or CD8+ T cells sorted from blood, obtained in a trial of the OX40 agonist ivuxolimab. Here the chain combines TRBV5-1 and TRBJ1-4, with TRBD1 tentatively as D gene (6 bases match). This TCR derives from an adult with an advanced solid tumor such as melanoma, head and neck, liver or kidney cancer. The sequence in DNA is TGCGCCAGTCAACAGGGATTTAATGAAAAACTGTTTTTT. Translated, it reads CASQQGFNEKLFF.